This T cell receptor beta chain appears in the sequencing data of a study of Ad26.COV2.S vaccination and SARS-CoV-2 variants. This clone was detected once. Treatment denoted: some 19 received Ad26.COV2.S at low or high dose, single or two shots; roughly five received placebo; per-sample allocation not given. Specimens were obtained on day 63 following the first vaccine or placebo injection. This person who donated was an adult of 18-55 years in Boston. In the vaccine, an Ad26 vector expressed the SARS-CoV-2 spike of the Wuhan strain. This CDR3 contains 15 residues. Trimming removed 3 bases from V and 10 bases from J; junction bases left unmatched: 9. Per germline, CDR1 SGHDN and CDR2 FVKESK. The table came from immunoSEQ multiplex PCR; TCRdb's copy has only in-frame clones and leaves some out. The table lists some 290,000 clones, approximately 86% of them singletons.

The V gene is TRBV14, the J gene TRBJ1-4, with 9 positions matching TRBD1. This specimen was peripheral blood, taken in a trial of Ad26.COV2.S vaccine versus placebo. The receptor comes from a person between 18 and 59 years old who received the Ad26.COV2.S COVID-19 vaccine or a placebo. In DNA, the CDR3 is TGTGCCAGCAGCCAGGTTCCGGGACAGGGAGGAAAACTGTTTTTT. It yields the protein CASSQVPGQGGKLFF.